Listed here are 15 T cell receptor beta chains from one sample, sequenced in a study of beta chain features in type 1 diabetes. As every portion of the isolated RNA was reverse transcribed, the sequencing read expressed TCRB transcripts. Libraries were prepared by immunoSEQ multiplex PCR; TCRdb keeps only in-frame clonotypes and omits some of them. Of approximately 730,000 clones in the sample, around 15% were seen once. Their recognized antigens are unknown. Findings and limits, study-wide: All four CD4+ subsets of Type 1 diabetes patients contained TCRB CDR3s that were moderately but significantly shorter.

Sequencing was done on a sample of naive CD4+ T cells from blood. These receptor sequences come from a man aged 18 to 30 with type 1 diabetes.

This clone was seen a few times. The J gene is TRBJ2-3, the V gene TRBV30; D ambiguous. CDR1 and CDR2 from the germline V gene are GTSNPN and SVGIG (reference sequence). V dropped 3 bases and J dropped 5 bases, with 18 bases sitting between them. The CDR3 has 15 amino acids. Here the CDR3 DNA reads TGTGCCTGGAGCGCCCAGAGAATCCTTCTAGATACGCAGTATTTT. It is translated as CAWSAQRILLDTQYF.

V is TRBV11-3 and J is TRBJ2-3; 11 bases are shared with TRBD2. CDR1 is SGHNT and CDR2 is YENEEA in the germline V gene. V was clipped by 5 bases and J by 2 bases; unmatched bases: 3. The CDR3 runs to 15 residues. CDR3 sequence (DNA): TGTGCCAGCAGCCGACTAGCGGGGACCACAGATACGCAGTATTTT. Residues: CASSRLAGTTDTQYF.

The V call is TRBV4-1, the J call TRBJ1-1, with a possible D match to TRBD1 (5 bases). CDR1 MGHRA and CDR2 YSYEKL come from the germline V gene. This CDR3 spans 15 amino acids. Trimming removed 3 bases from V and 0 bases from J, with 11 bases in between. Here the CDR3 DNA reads TGCGCCAGCAGCCACGGGGCCGGCATGAACACTGAAGCTTTCTTT. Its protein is CASSHGAGMNTEAFF.

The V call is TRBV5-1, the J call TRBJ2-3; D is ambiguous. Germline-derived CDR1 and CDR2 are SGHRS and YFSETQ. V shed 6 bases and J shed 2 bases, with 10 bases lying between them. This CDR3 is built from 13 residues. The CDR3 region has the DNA TGCGCCAGCACCCAAAGAGACACAGATACGCAGTATTTT. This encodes CASTQRDTDTQYF.

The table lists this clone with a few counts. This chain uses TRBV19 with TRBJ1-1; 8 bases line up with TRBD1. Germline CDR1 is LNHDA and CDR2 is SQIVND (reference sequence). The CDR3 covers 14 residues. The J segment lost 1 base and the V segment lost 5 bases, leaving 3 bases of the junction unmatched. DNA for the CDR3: TGTGCCAGTAGTGCCGGACAGGGGAACACTGAAGCTTTCTTT. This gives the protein CASSAGQGNTEAFF.

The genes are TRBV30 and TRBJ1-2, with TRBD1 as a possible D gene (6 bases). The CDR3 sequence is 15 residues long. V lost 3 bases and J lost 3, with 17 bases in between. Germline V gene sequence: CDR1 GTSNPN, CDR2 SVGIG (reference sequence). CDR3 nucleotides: TGTGCCTGGAGCCAGGGGCAGCCGTCCGACTATGGCTACACCTTC. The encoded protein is CAWSQGQPSDYGYTF.

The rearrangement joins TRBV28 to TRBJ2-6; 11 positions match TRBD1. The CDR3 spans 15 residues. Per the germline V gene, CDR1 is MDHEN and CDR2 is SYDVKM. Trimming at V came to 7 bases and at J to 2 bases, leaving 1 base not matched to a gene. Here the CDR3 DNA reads TGTGCCAGCATGGGACAGGGGGCTGGGGCCAACGTCCTGACTTTC. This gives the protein CASMGQGAGANVLTF.

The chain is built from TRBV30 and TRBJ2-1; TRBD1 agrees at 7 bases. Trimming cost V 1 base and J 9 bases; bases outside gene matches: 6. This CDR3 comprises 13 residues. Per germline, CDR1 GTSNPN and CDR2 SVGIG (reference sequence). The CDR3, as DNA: TGTGCCTGGAGTGGTCAGGGGGTCAGTGAGCAGTTCTTC. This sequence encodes CAWSGQGVSEQFF.

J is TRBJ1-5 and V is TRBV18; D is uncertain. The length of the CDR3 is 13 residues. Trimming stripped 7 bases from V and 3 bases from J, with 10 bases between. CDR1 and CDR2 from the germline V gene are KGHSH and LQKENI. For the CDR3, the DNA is TGTGCCAGCTTTTCCGGAGTCAATCAGCCCCAGCATTTT. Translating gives CASFSGVNQPQHF.

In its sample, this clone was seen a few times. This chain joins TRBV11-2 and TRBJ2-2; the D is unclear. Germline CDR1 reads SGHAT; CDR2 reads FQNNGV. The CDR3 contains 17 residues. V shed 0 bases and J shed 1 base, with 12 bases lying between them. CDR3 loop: CASSLDLRDLNTGELFF. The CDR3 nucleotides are TGTGCCAGCAGCTTAGATCTACGAGACTTGAACACCGGGGAGCTGTTTTTT.

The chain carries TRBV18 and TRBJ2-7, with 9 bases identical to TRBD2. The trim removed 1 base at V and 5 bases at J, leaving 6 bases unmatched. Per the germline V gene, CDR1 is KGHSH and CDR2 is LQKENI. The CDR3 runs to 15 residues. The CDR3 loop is CASSPQEGTSNEQYF. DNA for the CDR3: TGTGCCAGCTCACCACAGGAGGGGACTAGCAACGAGCAGTACTTC.

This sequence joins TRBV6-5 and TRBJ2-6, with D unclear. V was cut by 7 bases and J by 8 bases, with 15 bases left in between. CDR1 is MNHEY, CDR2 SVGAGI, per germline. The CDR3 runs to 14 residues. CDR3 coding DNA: TGTGCCAGCACTTGGCAGAATGAACCCAACGTCCTGACTTTC. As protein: CASTWQNEPNVLTF.

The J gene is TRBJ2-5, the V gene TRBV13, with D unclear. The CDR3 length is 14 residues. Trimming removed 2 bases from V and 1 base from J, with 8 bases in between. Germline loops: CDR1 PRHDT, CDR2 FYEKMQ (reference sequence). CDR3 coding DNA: TGTGCCAGCAGCTTATACGAGAGCCAAGAGACCCAGTACTTC. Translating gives CASSLYESQETQYF.

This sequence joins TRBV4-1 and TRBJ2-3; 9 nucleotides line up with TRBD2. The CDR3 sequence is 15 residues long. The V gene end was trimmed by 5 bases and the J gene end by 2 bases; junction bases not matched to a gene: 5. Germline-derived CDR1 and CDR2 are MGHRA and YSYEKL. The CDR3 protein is CASSFSGGITDTQYF. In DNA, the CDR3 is TGCGCCAGCAGCTTCAGCGGGGGGATCACAGATACGCAGTATTTT.

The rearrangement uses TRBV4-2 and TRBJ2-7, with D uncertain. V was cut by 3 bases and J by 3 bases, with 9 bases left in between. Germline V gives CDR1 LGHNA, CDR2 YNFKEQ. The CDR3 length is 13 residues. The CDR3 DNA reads TGTGCCAGCAGCCAGACCACCAACTACGAGCAGTACTTC. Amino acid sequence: CASSQTTNYEQYF.